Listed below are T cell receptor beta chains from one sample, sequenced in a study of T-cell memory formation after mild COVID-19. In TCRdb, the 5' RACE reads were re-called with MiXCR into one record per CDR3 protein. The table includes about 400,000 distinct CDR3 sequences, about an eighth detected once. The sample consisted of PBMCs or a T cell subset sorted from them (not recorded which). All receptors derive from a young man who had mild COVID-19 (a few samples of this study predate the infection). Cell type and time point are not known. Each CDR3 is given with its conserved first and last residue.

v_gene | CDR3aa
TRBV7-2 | CASTRGRETQYF
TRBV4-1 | CASSQDARGGTEAFF
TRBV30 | CAWSPDQGAGGYTF
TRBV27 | CASSEGQLPTYNEQFF
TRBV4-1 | CASSHWAGTMSSYNEQFF
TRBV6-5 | CASSLGALAGKETQYF
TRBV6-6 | CASRTDGLYGYTF
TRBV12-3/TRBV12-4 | CASSLGGREKLFF
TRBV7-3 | CASSVVGGEQFF
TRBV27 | CASSRGGHFSEQFF
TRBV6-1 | CASGGPGQGLNYGYTF
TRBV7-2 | CASKMNGQPNQPQHF
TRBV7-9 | CASSPRDTNEGELFF
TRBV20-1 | CSARVTGDEKLFF
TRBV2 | CASSVGRGGDREAFF
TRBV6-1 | CASSNQGGYTF
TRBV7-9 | CASSLNTGRSEAFF
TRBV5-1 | CASSTGVAAGTNEKLFF
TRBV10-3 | CAISEEQDTQYF
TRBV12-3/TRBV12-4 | CASTLVGASGAAQYF
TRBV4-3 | CATLGQGGYTF
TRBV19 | CASSIGTGGIYEQYF
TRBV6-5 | CASSYYRQGRETQYF
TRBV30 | CAWSGNSGQGYNEQFF
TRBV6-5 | CASRGQGAGEKLFF
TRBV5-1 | CASSLAGGQTEAFF
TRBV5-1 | CASSPFGTSGGGTGELFF
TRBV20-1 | CSAGRPLVNEQFF
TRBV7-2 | CASSFAGQGYSPLHF
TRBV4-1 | CASSQDARSPNEQYF
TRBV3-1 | CASSQEGHGISLSAQYF
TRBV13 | CASSIPIGGANEQYF
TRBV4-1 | CASSQETGRTYEQYF
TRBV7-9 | CASSLASGRNSPLHF
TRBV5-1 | CASSLAASVQEQFF
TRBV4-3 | CASSQLGRWSGKLFF
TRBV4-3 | CASSQRRGQRGLNEKLFF
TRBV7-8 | CASSFRREYDSNQPQHF
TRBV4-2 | CASSQGSQLAKNIQYF
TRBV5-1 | CASSLKAISGANVLTF
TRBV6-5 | CASSFDGTQYF
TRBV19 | CATSTGMVVNEQFF
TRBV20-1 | CSARDRPGGPSETQYF
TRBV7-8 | CASSPTARDSLRNTQYF
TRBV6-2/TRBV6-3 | CASSYGTSGGAFLHNEQFF
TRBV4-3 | CASRAGKNTEAFF
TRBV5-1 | CASSWGQGLETQYF
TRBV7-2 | CASTRYGGGRFEKLFF
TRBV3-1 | CASSQVGLAGVKNIQYF